This passage covers 26 T cell receptor beta chains from one sample sequenced in a study of T cells in Graves' hyperthyroidism and ophthalmopathy. RNA transcripts gave rise to amplified TCR beta CDR3 regions. A set of HTBI primers served as the primers for a first-round RT-PCR of the TCR CDR3. TCRdb recomputed calls from the multiplex PCR reads with MiXCR, one row per CDR3 protein. The table lists some 560,000 distinct CDR3 sequences, about 14% of them singletons. Sequenced input: blood. The source is a middle-aged woman with Graves' hyperthyroidism.

This clonotype was counted many times. CDR3 DNA: TGTGCCAGCAGACCCCAGGGCGAGACCCAGTACTTC. Its protein is CASRPQGETQYF. The V and J genes are TRBV2 and TRBJ2-5; TRBD1 might be the D (5 bases). With 6 bases removed from V and 5 bases from J, the gap between germline ends came to 10 bases. This CDR3 is built from 12 residues. Germline V gives CDR1 SNHLY, CDR2 FYNNEI.

In its sample, this clonotype was seen a few times. V gene TRBV24-1 combines with J gene TRBJ2-2; D perhaps matches TRBD1 (6 bases). CDR1 and CDR2 (germline): KGHDR, SFDVKD. The CDR3 has 13 amino acids. V was cut by 10 bases and J by 1 base, with 9 bases left in between. The CDR3 loop is CATATGNTGELFF. CDR3 nucleotide sequence: TGTGCCACGGCGACAGGGAACACCGGGGAGCTGTTTTTT.

In its sample, this clonotype was seen many times. V gene TRBV5-1 combines with J gene TRBJ2-7; D uncertain. The V gene's germline CDR1 is SGHRS and CDR2 YFSETQ. V lost 3 bases to trimming and J lost 0 bases, with 7 bases between them. The CDR3 is made up of 13 amino acids. The CDR3 reads CASSSLSSYEQYF. CDR3 sequence (DNA): TGCGCCAGCAGCTCCCTGAGCTCCTACGAGCAGTACTTC.

The V gene is TRBV7-9, the J gene TRBJ2-7; D gene ambiguous. The CDR3 covers 15 residues. Germline lookup yields CDR1 SEHNR and CDR2 FQNEAQ (reference sequence). Trimming left V 8 bases short and J 0 bases short, with 17 bases between. This CDR3 is CASPPPPKSSYEQYF. The CDR3, as DNA: TGTGCCAGCCCACCGCCACCGAAAAGCTCCTACGAGCAGTACTTC.

This clonotype was observed at least ten times. Here the CDR3 DNA reads TGTGCCAGCAGCTCCTCACAGAATTCGGAGACCCAGTACTTC. Protein: CASSSSQNSETQYF. The genes are TRBV7-2 and TRBJ2-5; D is undetermined. The germline V gene has CDR1 SGHTA and CDR2 FQGNSA. V was shortened by 4 bases and J by 5 bases, with 14 bases between the two germline ends. This CDR3 spans 14 amino acids.

The V call is TRBV29-1, the J call TRBJ1-2; D perhaps matches TRBD1 (6 bases). The CDR3 has 13 amino acids. Germline CDR1 SQVTM, CDR2 ANQGSEA. The ends were cut back, 6 bases at V and 8 bases at J, with 19 bases in the middle. For the CDR3, the DNA is TGCAGCGTACAACAAGACCACAGGGAAGGCTACACCTTC. It codes for CSVQQDHREGYTF.

The sample holds a few counts of this clonotype. The gene calls are TRBV6-5 and TRBJ2-7; TRBD2 matches at 8 bases. The V and J ends lost 2 bases and 2 bases, in that order; junction bases with no gene match: 5. The CDR3 sequence is 15 residues long. CDR1 and CDR2 from the germline V gene are MNHEY and SVGAGI. The CDR3 here is CASSYPSGQTYEQYF. The CDR3 bases are TGTGCCAGCAGTTACCCTAGCGGGCAAACCTACGAGCAGTACTTC.

This clonotype was seen many times. The chain uses TRBV5-6 and TRBJ1-1; the D gene is possibly TRBD1 (6 bases). Germline V gene sequence: CDR1 SGHDT, CDR2 YYEEEE. This CDR3 spans 14 amino acids. Trimming shortened V by 0 bases and J by 5 bases, and 11 bases separated the two germline ends. The CDR3 nucleotides are TGTGCCAGCAGCTTGGGACAGGCTAAAACTGAAGCTTTCTTT. Protein sequence: CASSLGQAKTEAFF.

The V gene is TRBV7-6, the J gene TRBJ2-7, with TRBD2 matching 11 bases. The J segment lost 6 bases and the V segment lost 1 base, leaving 5 bases of the junction unmatched. This CDR3 comprises 15 residues. CDR1 and CDR2 from the germline V gene are SGHVS and FNYEAQ. CDR3 in amino acids: CASSLDTSGSGEQYF. In DNA form, the CDR3 reads TGTGCCAGCAGCTTAGATACTAGCGGGAGCGGCGAGCAGTACTTC.

This clonotype was counted many times. This chain connects TRBV27 to TRBJ1-2; TRBD1 matches at 11 bases. Trimming at V came to 0 bases and at J to 3 bases, leaving 12 bases not matched to a gene. Germline CDR1 reads MNHEY; CDR2 reads SMNVEV (reference sequence). The CDR3 sequence is 19 residues long. CDR3 sequence: CASSLSPGQGAGRDYGYTF. CDR3 nucleotide sequence: TGTGCCAGCAGTTTATCTCCTGGACAGGGGGCAGGGAGGGACTATGGCTACACCTTC.

This clonotype appeared many times. In nucleotides, the CDR3 is TGTGCCAGCTCACCAGAGTGGACAGATACGCAGTATTTT. This sequence encodes CASSPEWTDTQYF. V gene TRBV18 combines with J gene TRBJ2-3; no clear D gene. V gave up 2 bases and J gave up 3 bases, with 6 bases separating them. The CDR3 sequence is 13 residues long. In germline, CDR1 is KGHSH, CDR2 LQKENI.

Only one count was recorded for this clonotype. A much larger clone lies a single base off, so this may be a read error. The rearrangement links TRBV7-2 to TRBJ2-7; weak D call: TRBD2 (6 bases). From germline, CDR1 is SGHTA and CDR2 FQGNSA. There are 14 residues in the CDR3. CDR3 DNA: TGTGCCAGCAGCTTTGCGGGGAGCTCCTACGAGCAGTGCTTC. This translates into CASSFAGSSYEQCF.

This clonotype was recorded at least ten times. J is TRBJ2-7 and V is TRBV20-1; 11 nucleotides match TRBD2. In germline, CDR1 is DFQATT, CDR2 SNEGSKA (reference sequence). J gave up 5 bases and V 6 bases, and 9 bases lay outside the gene matches. The CDR3 has 14 residues. DNA for the CDR3: TGCAGTGCGACCCATAGCGGGAGGGCCGACGAGCAGTACTTC. Its translation: CSATHSGRADEQYF.

This clonotype was recorded at least ten times. This chain joins TRBV24-1 and TRBJ1-1; D is undetermined. Between the trimmed V and J ends, which lost 0 bases and 0 bases, there was a span of 10 bases. This CDR3 is built from 16 residues. The germline V gene encodes CDR1 KGHDR and CDR2 SFDVKD. The CDR3 DNA reads TGTGCCACCAGTGATTTGCCGGGGTCCATGAACACTGAAGCTTTCTTT. Translating gives CATSDLPGSMNTEAFF.

This clonotype was seen repeatedly, ten times or more. The chain joins TRBV13 to TRBJ1-2, with 10 bases fitting TRBD1. The CDR3 sequence is 17 residues long. V was pared by 1 base and J by 4 bases, with 9 bases of the junction left unmatched. The V gene's germline CDR1 is PRHDT and CDR2 FYEKMQ (reference sequence). The CDR3 sequence: CASSLAGRQGAGYGYTF. The CDR3, as DNA: TGTGCCAGCAGCTTAGCCGGACGACAGGGGGCAGGCTATGGCTACACCTTC.

This clonotype appeared many times. The chain couples TRBV30 to TRBJ2-7; D not certain. Per germline, CDR1 GTSNPN and CDR2 SVGIG (reference sequence). V was shortened by 0 bases and J by 3 bases, with 15 bases between the two germline ends. The CDR3 contains 15 residues. CDR3 sequence: CAWSVAVALYYEQYF. The CDR3 coding sequence is TGTGCCTGGAGTGTGGCGGTAGCCCTATACTACGAGCAGTACTTC.

Within the sample, this clonotype is medium-sized. CDR3 nucleotide sequence: TGTGCCAGCAGTAGGGACTTCTCCTACGAGCAGTACTTC. As protein: CASSRDFSYEQYF. The chain employs TRBV27 and TRBJ2-7; D perhaps matches TRBD2 (6 bases). Trimming took 5 bases from V and 0 from J, leaving 8 bases between them. CDR3 length: 13 amino acids. Per the germline V gene, CDR1 is MNHEY and CDR2 is SMNVEV (reference sequence).

This sequence joins TRBV20-1 and TRBJ2-3; 12 bases align to TRBD1. The CDR3 contains 15 residues. Germline V gene sequence: CDR1 DFQATT, CDR2 SNEGSKA (reference sequence). V lost 6 bases, J lost 3 bases, and 7 bases stayed unmatched. This chain's CDR3 is CSAEGQGAGTDTQYF. The CDR3 DNA reads TGCAGTGCGGAGGGACAGGGGGCTGGTACAGATACGCAGTATTTT.

The chain carries TRBV19 and TRBJ1-2, with TRBD1 identical over 9 bases. Losses at the gene ends were 6 bases for V and 9 bases for J; bases not matched to a gene: 11. The CDR3 runs to 14 residues. From germline, CDR1 is LNHDA and CDR2 SQIVND (reference sequence). CDR3 amino acids: CASSPGTGISSYTF. CDR3 coding DNA: TGTGCCAGTAGCCCCGGGACAGGGATTTCGAGCTACACCTTC. Full variable domain (outside the CDR3, taken from reference TRBV19 and TRBJ1-2): DGGITQSPKYLFRKEGQNVTLSCEQNLNHDAMYWYRQDPGQGLRLIYYSQIVNDFQKGDIAEGYSVSREKKESFPLTVTSAQKNPTAFYLCASSPGTGISSYTFGSGTRLTVV.

As for this clonotype: A read error is possible here, since a much larger clone lies one base away. V usage is TRBV29-1 and J usage is TRBJ2-7; weak D call: TRBD2 (7 bases). Germline V gene data show CDR1 as SQVTM and CDR2 as ANQGSEA. CDR3 length: 14 amino acids. CDR3 coding DNA: TGCGGCGCCTCGGGGGGCCTCTCGTCCTACGAGCAGTACTTC. Translation gives CGASGGLSSYEQYF.

The chain combines TRBV19 with TRBJ2-7; D uncertain. This CDR3 has 15 residues. Germline V gene lookup returns CDR1 LNHDA and CDR2 SQIVND (reference sequence). Deletions cut 3 bases from V and 5 bases from J, with 17 bases between. CDR3 in DNA: TGTGCCAGTAGTATCTGTGGCCACTCCCGGGACGAGCAGTACTTC. It is translated as CASSICGHSRDEQYF.

This clonotype was seen many times. The CDR3 is CASSLTLAIEQFF. The CDR3 region has the DNA TGTGCCAGCAGCTTAACCCTAGCGATTGAGCAGTTCTTC. The chain links TRBV7-9 to TRBJ2-1; TRBD2 might be the D (6 bases). The V gene lost 2 bases and the J gene lost 9 bases, with 11 bases spanning the gap. The CDR3 sequence is 13 residues long. CDR1 is SEHNR, CDR2 FQNEAQ, per germline (reference sequence).

This clonotype was observed at least ten times. The chain has TRBV30 and TRBJ1-2; TRBD1 matches 7 bases. The germline V gene has CDR1 GTSNPN and CDR2 SVGIG (reference sequence). The CDR3 extends over 14 amino acids. Unmatched junction bases numbered 9, after V lost 1 base and J lost 7 bases. The DNA for the CDR3 is TGTGCCTGGAGTGCACACCGGGACAGTAGTGGCTACACCTTC. It codes for CAWSAHRDSSGYTF.

This chain uses TRBV18 with TRBJ2-7, with unresolved D. Germline V CDR1 and CDR2: KGHSH, LQKENI. V shed 4 bases and J shed 0 bases, with 7 bases lying between them. The CDR3 totals 13 residues. CDR3 in DNA: TGTGCCAGCTCACGGTCGGGCTCCTACGAGCAGTACTTC. This gives the protein CASSRSGSYEQYF. Together with reference TRBV18 and TRBJ2-7, the CDR3 gives the full variable domain: NAGVMQNPRHLVRRRGQEARLRCSPMKGHSHVYWYRQLPEEGLKFMVYLQKENIIDESGMPKERFSAEFPKEGPSILRIQQVVRGDSAAYFCASSRSGSYEQYFGPGTRLTVT.

This clonotype was counted only a few times. The rearrangement links TRBV27 to TRBJ2-5; a possible D gene is TRBD2 (5 bases). Per germline, CDR1 MNHEY and CDR2 SMNVEV (reference sequence). The V gene lost 5 bases and the J gene lost 2 bases, with 9 bases spanning the gap. The CDR3 is 13 residues long. CDR3 in DNA: TGTGCCAGCAGTGAACGGGAACAAGAGACCCAGTACTTC. This encodes CASSEREQETQYF.

This clonotype was counted many times. The chain is built from TRBV12-3 or TRBV12-4 and TRBJ2-4, with 7 bases matching TRBD2. This CDR3 contains 14 residues. J lost 8 bases, V lost 4 bases, and 8 bases had no gene match. Written as DNA, the CDR3 is TGTGCCAGCAGTTCCAACGGGGGGACGGACATTCAGTACTTC. It yields the protein CASSSNGGTDIQYF.